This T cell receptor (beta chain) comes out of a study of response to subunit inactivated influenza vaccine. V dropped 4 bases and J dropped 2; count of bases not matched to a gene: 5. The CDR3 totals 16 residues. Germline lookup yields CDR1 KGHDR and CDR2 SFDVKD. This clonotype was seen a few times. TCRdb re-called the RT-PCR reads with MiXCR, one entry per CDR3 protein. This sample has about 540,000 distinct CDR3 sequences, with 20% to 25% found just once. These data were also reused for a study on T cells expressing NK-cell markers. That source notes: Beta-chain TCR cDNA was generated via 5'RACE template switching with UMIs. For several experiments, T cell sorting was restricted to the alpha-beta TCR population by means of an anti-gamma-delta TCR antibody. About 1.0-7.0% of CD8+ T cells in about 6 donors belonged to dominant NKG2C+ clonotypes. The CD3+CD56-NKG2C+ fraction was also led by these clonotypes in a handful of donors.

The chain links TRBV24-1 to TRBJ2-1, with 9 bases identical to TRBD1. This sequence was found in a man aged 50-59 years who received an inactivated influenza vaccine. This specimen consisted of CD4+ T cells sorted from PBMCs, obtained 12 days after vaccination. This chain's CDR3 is CATSDTGTGTYNEQFF. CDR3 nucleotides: TGTGCCACCAGTGACACCGGGACAGGGACCTACAATGAGCAGTTCTTC.